One TCR beta chain is described in this entry. The data are from a study of blood T cell repertoires in COVID-19. Background on the study: Samples of COVID-19 (acute and convalescent) were obtained from the United States, Italy and Spain. T cells, B-cell-depleted T cells, or PBMCs supplied cDNA or gDNA.

In the original workflow: From reference gene primer amplification, estimates of nucleated cell counts were derived. Clones were sequenced by immunoSEQ multiplex PCR, and TCRdb holds only the in-frame ones, with some missing. Clone size and V and J calls were adopted from that table, with D and trimming inferred from the DNA. The profile shows approximately 90,000 clones, 80% of them singletons. Germline lookup yields CDR1 SGHVS and CDR2 FQNEAQ. The CDR3 is 14 residues long. J lost 8 bases, V lost 5 bases, and 9 bases had no gene match. Specimen: peripheral blood. The source is a woman over 75 with acute or convalescent COVID-19. The rearrangement joins TRBV7-8 to TRBJ2-1; TRBD2 aligns across 7 bases. CDR3 protein: CASSRGLGRDEQFF. CDR3 DNA: TGTGCCAGCAGCCGCGGACTAGGTCGGGATGAGCAGTTCTTC.